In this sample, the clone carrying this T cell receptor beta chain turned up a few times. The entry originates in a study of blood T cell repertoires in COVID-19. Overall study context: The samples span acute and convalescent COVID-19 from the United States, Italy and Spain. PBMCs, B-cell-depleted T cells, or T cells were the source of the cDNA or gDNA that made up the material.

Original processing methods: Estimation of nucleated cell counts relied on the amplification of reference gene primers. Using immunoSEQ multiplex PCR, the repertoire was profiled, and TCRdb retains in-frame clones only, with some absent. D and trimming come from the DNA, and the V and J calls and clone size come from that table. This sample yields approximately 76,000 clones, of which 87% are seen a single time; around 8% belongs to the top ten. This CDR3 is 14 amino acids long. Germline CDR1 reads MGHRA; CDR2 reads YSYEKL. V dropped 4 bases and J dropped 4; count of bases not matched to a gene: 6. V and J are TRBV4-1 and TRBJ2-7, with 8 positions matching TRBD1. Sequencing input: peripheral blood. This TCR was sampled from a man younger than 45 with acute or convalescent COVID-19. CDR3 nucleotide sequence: TGCGCCAGCAGCCTCGGACAGGGTCCGTACGAGCAGTACTTC. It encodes CASSLGQGPYEQYF.